A single sample gave rise to the 20 T cell receptor beta chains below, sequenced in a study of blood T cell repertoires in COVID-19. The protocol was immunoSEQ multiplex PCR, while the TCRdb copy is restricted to in-frame clones and leaves out a portion. The table records a few hundred thousand clones, approximately 90% of them present only once. Source material: peripheral blood. The source of these receptors is a woman aged 45 to 65 with COVID-19, enrolled during active disease.

The genes are TRBV24-1 and TRBJ1-3, with D possibly being TRBD1 (5 bases). Deletions cut 1 base from V and 2 bases from J, with 14 bases between. The CDR3 runs 17 residues. Looked up from germline, CDR1 is KGHDR and CDR2 is SFDVKD. CDR3 coding DNA: TGTGCCACCAGTGATTTTGCTTGGCAGGGAACTGGAAACACCATATATTTT. Amino acid sequence: CATSDFAWQGTGNTIYF.

This chain connects TRBV6-5 to TRBJ1-5; D is perhaps TRBD1 (6 bases). The CDR3 spans 13 residues. Trimming took off 7 bases at V and 6 bases at J, with 13 bases between the two ends. CDR1 MNHEY and CDR2 SVGAGI come from the germline V gene. In DNA form, the CDR3 reads TGTGCCAGCAAGAAGGGGGAAGGTCAGCCCCAGCATTTT. As protein: CASKKGEGQPQHF.

This sequence joins TRBV12-5 and TRBJ2-7; TRBD1 is a possible D gene (7 bases). Trimming took off 2 bases at V and 3 bases at J, with 14 bases between the two ends. The CDR3 is 15 amino acids. In germline, CDR1 is LGHNT, CDR2 FRNRAP. CDR3 loop: CASGLRRGTLYEQYF. CDR3 DNA sequence: TGTGCTAGTGGTTTGCGCAGGGGGACTCTCTACGAGCAGTACTTC.

V is TRBV30 and J is TRBJ1-2; the D is unclear. Trimming took off 2 bases at V and 4 bases at J, with 11 bases between the two ends. The CDR3 is made up of 13 amino acids. Germline-derived CDR1 and CDR2 are GTSNPN and SVGIG (reference sequence). CDR3 sequence: CAWSREETYGYTF. CDR3 DNA: TGTGCCTGGAGTAGAGAGGAAACCTATGGCTACACCTTC.

DNA of the CDR3: TGTGCCAGTAGGTCGGACAGGAGCTCCTATAATTCACCCCTCCACTTT. Translated: CASRSDRSSYNSPLHF. The chain has TRBV19 and TRBJ1-6, with 7 bases aligning to TRBD1. The CDR3 spans 16 residues. The J segment lost 0 bases and the V segment lost 6 bases, leaving 5 bases of the junction unmatched. Germline V CDR1 and CDR2: LNHDA, SQIVND (reference sequence).

CDR3 sequence (DNA): TGTGCCAGCAGTTACAACCTCGCGGGGCGGGAAGGGGAGCTGTTTTTT. Translation gives CASSYNLAGREGELFF. This chain joins TRBV6-6 and TRBJ2-2; weak D call: TRBD2 (6 bases). This CDR3 comprises 16 residues. From germline, CDR1 is MNHNY and CDR2 SVGAGI (reference sequence). The germline V and J ends were trimmed by 2 bases and 8 bases, with 18 bases remaining between them.

As for this clone: Its ends do not fully match the called genes, so a read error is possible. The J gene is TRBJ1-4, the V gene TRBV7-9, with TRBD1 matching over 9 bases. The V gene's germline CDR1 is SEHNR and CDR2 FQNEAQ (reference sequence). The CDR3 runs 13 residues. The CDR3, as DNA: TGTGCCAGCAGCTGGGGACAGGGAGAAAAATGGGTTTTT. Translated, it gives CASSWGQGEKWVF.

The chain carries TRBV11-2 and TRBJ2-3, with 7 nucleotides matching TRBD1. There are 14 residues in the CDR3. The ends lost 6 bases at V and 2 bases at J; junction bases unmatched: 5. Per germline, CDR1 SGHAT and CDR2 FQNNGV. Here the CDR3 reads CASRPGQNTDTQYF. The CDR3 DNA is TGTGCCAGCAGACCGGGACAGAACACAGATACGCAGTATTTT.

The rearrangement uses TRBV2 and TRBJ1-3; no definite D call. V was trimmed by 8 bases and J by 2 bases, leaving 10 bases between them. Per germline, CDR1 SNHLY and CDR2 FYNNEI. The CDR3 is 13 residues long. CDR3 coding DNA: TGTGCCAGCCGCCGGGGAGCTGGAAACACCATATATTTT. It is translated as CASRRGAGNTIYF.

The V call is TRBV3-1 (or the pseudogene TRBV3-2), the J call TRBJ1-4; TRBD1 agrees at 8 bases. V gave up 3 bases and J gave up 4 bases; unmatched junction bases: 4. CDR1 is LGHDT, CDR2 YNNKEL, per germline (reference sequence). This CDR3 is 15 amino acids long. The CDR3 DNA follows: TGTGCCAGCAGCCAGGACAGGGAGAATAATGAAAAACTGTTTTTT. It is translated as CASSQDRENNEKLFF.

This sequence joins TRBV6-6 and TRBJ1-2; 9 nucleotides line up with TRBD1. Germline V gives CDR1 MNHNY, CDR2 SVGAGI (reference sequence). After removal of 2 bases from V and 4 bases from J, the junction contained 5 bases not matched to a gene. The CDR3 extends over 15 amino acids. Written as DNA, the CDR3 is TGTGCCAGCAGTTACCGGGACAGGGCCTCCTATGGCTACACCTTC. Residues: CASSYRDRASYGYTF.

This clone occurred a few times. The gene calls are TRBV4-1 and TRBJ2-3, with 8 bases fitting TRBD2. Germline-derived CDR1 and CDR2 are MGHRA and YSYEKL. V was clipped by 5 bases and J by 2 bases; unmatched bases: 9. CDR3 length equals 16 residues. CDR3 nucleotide sequence: TGCGCCAGCAGCAGTCCGGGCGGGGGGTTCACAGATACGCAGTATTTT. This encodes CASSSPGGGFTDTQYF.

The chain employs TRBV19 and TRBJ1-2; a possible D gene is TRBD1 (6 bases). Germline lookup yields CDR1 LNHDA and CDR2 SQIVND (reference sequence). V lost 6 bases to trimming and J lost 3 bases, with 11 bases between them. There are 13 residues in the CDR3. CDR3 in amino acids: CASSRQADYGYTF. The CDR3 nucleotides read TGTGCCAGTAGCCGACAGGCCGACTATGGCTACACCTTC. Looking up the rest from reference TRBV19 and TRBJ1-2 gives the full variable domain: DGGITQSPKYLFRKEGQNVTLSCEQNLNHDAMYWYRQDPGQGLRLIYYSQIVNDFQKGDIAEGYSVSREKKESFPLTVTSAQKNPTAFYLCASSRQADYGYTFGSGTRLTVV.

In this sample, this clone turned up a few times. The chain uses TRBV19 and TRBJ1-2; perhaps TRBD1 as D (6 bases). The CDR3 consists of 13 residues. Between the trimmed V and J ends, which lost 10 bases and 0 bases, there was a span of 12 bases. Looked up from germline, CDR1 is LNHDA and CDR2 is SQIVND (reference sequence). The DNA of the CDR3 is TGTGCCACCCTACAGGGCCCTAACTATGGCTACACCTTC. Protein sequence: CATLQGPNYGYTF.

J is TRBJ2-1 and V is TRBV5-4, with D tentatively TRBD2 (5 bases). The CDR3 extends over 14 amino acids. CDR1 and CDR2 (germline): SGHNT, YYREEE (reference sequence). Trimming removed 0 bases from V and 8 bases from J, with 12 bases in between. The CDR3 region is CASSLDRGGHEQFF. CDR3 bases: TGTGCCAGCAGCTTGGATCGTGGAGGCCATGAGCAGTTCTTC.

V usage is TRBV5-4 and J usage is TRBJ1-6, with 8 bases aligning to TRBD1. The CDR3 is 14 residues long. CDR1 and CDR2 from the germline V gene are SGHNT and YYREEE (reference sequence). Trimming removed 4 bases from V and 9 bases from J; junction bases left unmatched: 6. The CDR3 region is CASSVDRGPSPLHF. The DNA of the CDR3 is TGTGCCAGCAGCGTTGACAGGGGCCCTTCACCCCTCCACTTT.

V usage is TRBV9 and J usage is TRBJ2-2; TRBD1 matches at 7 bases. Trimming at V came to 0 bases and at J to 4 bases, leaving 6 bases not matched to a gene. Germline assignment: CDR1 SGDLS and CDR2 YYNGEE. This CDR3 contains 16 residues. In DNA, the CDR3 is TGTGCCAGCAGCGTAGGCTCAGGGGGACCCACCGGGGAGCTGTTTTTT. The encoded protein is CASSVGSGGPTGELFF. Filled out from reference TRBV9 and TRBJ2-2, the complete variable domain reads DSGVTQTPKHLITATGQRVTLRCSPRSGDLSVYWYQQSLDQGLQFLIQYYNGEERAKGNILERFSAQQFPDLHSELNLSSLELGDSALYFCASSVGSGGPTGELFFGEGSRLTVL.

The chain uses TRBV11-2 and TRBJ2-3, with unresolved D. Trimming left V 5 bases short and J 2 bases short, with 8 bases between. Germline V gene sequence: CDR1 SGHAT, CDR2 FQNNGV. The CDR3 length is 13 residues. CDR3 loop: CASSPKHTDTQYF. The DNA for the CDR3 is TGTGCCAGCAGCCCCAAGCACACAGATACGCAGTATTTT. The full variable domain, its missing parts supplied by reference TRBV11-2 and TRBJ2-3, is EAGVAQSPRYKIIEKRQSVAFWCNPISGHATLYWYQQILGQGPKLLIQFQNNGVVDDSQLPKDRFSAERLKGVDSTLKIQPAKLEDSAVYLCASSPKHTDTQYFGPGTRLTVL.

The V and J genes are TRBV29-1 and TRBJ1-2; TRBD1 aligns across 10 bases. This CDR3 region has 16 residues. The trim removed 7 bases at V and 2 bases at J, leaving 13 bases unmatched. Germline loops: CDR1 SQVTM, CDR2 ANQGSEA. CDR3 sequence: CSALRGGQGINYGYTF. The CDR3 DNA reads as TGCAGCGCTCTGCGGGGGGGACAGGGGATCAACTATGGCTACACCTTC.

V and J are TRBV9 and TRBJ1-2, with 7 positions matching TRBD1. V was clipped by 4 bases and J by 8 bases; unmatched bases: 8. The CDR3 totals 13 residues. CDR1 and CDR2 (germline): SGDLS, YYNGEE. CDR3 nucleotides: TGTGCCAGCAGCCCACGGACAGGAGGAGGCTACACCTTC. Protein product: CASSPRTGGGYTF.